These T cell receptor beta chains were read from a single sample in a study of blood T cell repertoires in COVID-19. TCRdb's copy holds only in-frame clones and misses some; the assay was immunoSEQ multiplex PCR. The sample has about 250,000 clones; approximately 90% are singletons. Source material: PBMCs or T cells enriched from blood (not recorded which). Receptors were obtained from a woman in her forties or fifties who had recovered from COVID-19. The CDR3 runs from the conserved cysteine through the conserved F or W. Fields, in order: clone size, D gene, J gene, V gene, CDR3 protein, CDR3 DNA. The D gene is left open where the match is weak. Some rows mark clone size as missing; the rest say once, few, many or name a class of expanded clone.

>once|.|TRBJ1-1|TRBV7-8
CASTFLLATEAFF
TGTGCCAGCACCTTCTTGTTGGCCACTGAAGCTTTCTTT
>.|.|TRBJ2-3|TRBV29-1
CSVVRVSTDTQYF
TGCAGCGTTGTGCGGGTTAGCACAGATACGCAGTATTTT
>.|TRBD1|TRBJ2-5|TRBV9
CASSGGDRGAETQYF
TGTGCCAGCAGCGGGGGGGACAGGGGAGCGGAGACCCAGTACTTC
>many|.|TRBJ1-2|TRBV5-4
CASSHRLFGYTF
TGTGCCAGCAGTCACAGGTTGTTTGGCTACACCTTC
>.|TRBD2|TRBJ2-5|TRBV4-2
CASSSGLAGGRGETQYF
TGTGCCAGCAGCTCAGGCTTAGCGGGAGGGCGTGGAGAGACCCAGTACTTC
>few|TRBD2|TRBJ2-7|TRBV5-1
CASSPASGRNEQYF
TGCGCCAGCAGCCCAGCGAGCGGGAGGAACGAGCAGTACTTC
>.|.|TRBJ2-1|TRBV4-3
CASSQEPGYNEQFF
TGCGCCAGCAGCCAAGAGCCGGGTTACAATGAGCAGTTCTTC
>.|.|TRBJ2-7|TRBV7-2
CASSLSQASYEQYF
TGTGCCAGCAGCTTATCTCAGGCGTCCTACGAGCAGTACTTC
>.|.|TRBJ2-7|TRBV18
CASSQGSSSYEQYF
TGTGCCAGCTCGCAAGGGTCTAGCAGCTACGAGCAGTACTTC
>.|.|TRBJ1-5|TRBV6-2/TRBV6-3
CASSYSGNQGIQPQHF
TGTGCCAGCAGTTACTCGGGTAACCAGGGGATTCAGCCCCAGCATTTT
>.|TRBD2|TRBJ2-7|TRBV7-2
CASSYMRREYEQYF
TGTGCCAGCAGCTACATGCGGCGGGAGTACGAGCAGTACTTC
>.|.|TRBJ1-2|TRBV28
CASRRGQIYGYTF
TGTGCCAGCAGACGCGGACAGATCTATGGCTACACCTTC
>.|TRBD2|TRBJ2-5|TRBV9
CASSTTSWETQYF
TGTGCCAGCAGCACGACTAGCTGGGAGACCCAGTACTTC
>once|.|TRBJ1-1|TRBV28
CASGGRAIVNTEAFF
TGTGCCAGCGGGGGGAGGGCGATCGTTAACACTGAAGCTTTCTTT
>.|.|TRBJ2-5|TRBV6-2/TRBV6-3
CASSYLLDVATETQYF
TGTGCCAGCAGTTACCTCCTAGATGTAGCGACAGAGACCCAGTACTTC
>.|TRBD2|TRBJ2-1|TRBV7-9
CASSLSSGSSNEQFF
TGTGCCAGCAGCTTGTCTAGCGGGAGTTCCAATGAGCAGTTCTTC
>.|.|TRBJ1-6|TRBV2
CASMVTYNSPLHF
TGTGCCAGCATGGTCACTTATAATTCACCCCTCCACTTT
>.|.|TRBJ1-3|TRBV5-1
CASSSTGSGNTIYF
TGCGCCAGCAGCTCGACAGGCTCTGGAAACACCATATATTTT
>.|TRBD1|TRBJ1-3|TRBV29-1
CSVWDSNASGNTIYF
TGCAGCGTCTGGGACAGCAATGCCTCTGGAAACACCATATATTTT
>.|.|TRBJ1-4|TRBV6-5
CASSYSGSLQGGKLFF
TGTGCCAGCAGTTACTCAGGGAGCCTTCAAGGGGGAAAACTGTTTTTT
>.|TRBD2|TRBJ2-5|TRBV19
CASSLAGALQETQYF
TGTGCCAGTAGTTTAGCGGGAGCGCTCCAAGAGACCCAGTACTTC
>.|TRBD2|TRBJ2-1|TRBV7-3
CASSFSSGSGGEQFF
TGTGCCAGCAGCTTCTCGAGCGGGAGTGGTGGTGAGCAGTTCTTC
>.|.|TRBJ1-6|TRBV28
CASGARDGSPLHF
TGTGCCAGCGGGGCGCGAGATGGTTCACCCCTCCACTTT
>.|.|TRBJ1-4|TRBV7-9
CASSIGGHTNEKLFF
TGTGCCAGCAGCATCGGGGGTCACACTAATGAAAAACTGTTTTTT
>.|TRBD1|TRBJ2-2|TRBV9
CASSVARGTGKSSALFF
TGTGCCAGCAGCGTAGCTAGGGGGACAGGGAAATCCAGTGCGCTGTTTTTT
>.|TRBD1|TRBJ1-5|TRBV24-1
CATSDSGGRGQPQHF
TGTGCCACCAGTGATTCAGGGGGGCGAGGTCAGCCCCAGCATTTT
>.|.|TRBJ2-5|TRBV7-2
CASSLFDGGQETQYF
TGTGCCAGCAGCTTATTTGACGGCGGCCAAGAGACCCAGTACTTC
>.|TRBD2|TRBJ2-5|TRBV24-1
CATSDPVAGGWTETQYF
TGTGCCACCAGTGACCCTGTAGCGGGAGGGTGGACAGAGACCCAGTACTTC
>.|TRBD2|TRBJ2-5|TRBV2
CASLAGGFLGQETQYF
TGTGCCAGCTTAGCGGGAGGGTTTTTGGGCCAAGAGACCCAGTACTTC
>.|TRBD1|TRBJ2-1|TRBV4-1
CASGTGHYNEQFF
TGCGCCAGCGGGACAGGGCATTACAATGAGCAGTTCTTC
>.|TRBD1|TRBJ1-4|TRBV11-2
CASSSMGQPNEKLFF
TGTGCCAGCAGCTCGATGGGACAGCCTAATGAAAAACTGTTTTTT
>.|.|TRBJ1-4|TRBV3-1/TRBV3-2
CASSAGISEKLFF
TGTGCCAGCAGCGCCGGGATTAGCGAAAAACTGTTTTTT
>.|.|TRBJ1-3|TRBV6-2/TRBV6-3
CASSYSVERAVSGNTIYF
TGTGCCAGCAGTTACTCGGTGGAGAGGGCGGTTTCTGGAAACACCATATATTTT
>.|TRBD1|TRBJ2-2|TRBV9
CASRGQGQTGELFF
TGTGCCAGCAGAGGACAGGGACAAACCGGGGAGCTGTTTTTT
>few|.|TRBJ1-5|TRBV19
CASRMNVGQGGNQPQHF
TGTGCCAGTAGAATGAATGTTGGGCAGGGTGGCAATCAGCCCCAGCATTTT
>.|.|TRBJ1-3|TRBV19
CASRRASGNTIYF
TGTGCCAGTCGGCGGGCCTCTGGAAACACCATATATTTT
>.|TRBD1|TRBJ1-2|TRBV5-4
CASSRDSLGYGYTF
TGTGCCAGCAGCCGGGACAGCCTGGGCTATGGCTACACCTTC
>.|.|TRBJ2-3|TRBV24-1
CATSRERTDTQYF
TGTGCCACCAGTCGGGAACGCACAGATACGCAGTATTTT
>.|TRBD1|TRBJ1-4|TRBV18
CASSQQGDTNEKLFF
TGTGCCAGCTCCCAACAGGGGGACACTAATGAAAAACTGTTTTTT
>.|TRBD2|TRBJ2-7|TRBV12-3/TRBV12-4
CASKRAGESEQYF
TGTGCCAGCAAACGAGCGGGAGAGTCCGAGCAGTACTTC
>.|TRBD1|TRBJ1-2|TRBV28
CASSPGWPGGYLDYGYTF
TGTGCCAGCAGTCCCGGTTGGCCAGGGGGATATTTAGACTATGGCTACACCTTC